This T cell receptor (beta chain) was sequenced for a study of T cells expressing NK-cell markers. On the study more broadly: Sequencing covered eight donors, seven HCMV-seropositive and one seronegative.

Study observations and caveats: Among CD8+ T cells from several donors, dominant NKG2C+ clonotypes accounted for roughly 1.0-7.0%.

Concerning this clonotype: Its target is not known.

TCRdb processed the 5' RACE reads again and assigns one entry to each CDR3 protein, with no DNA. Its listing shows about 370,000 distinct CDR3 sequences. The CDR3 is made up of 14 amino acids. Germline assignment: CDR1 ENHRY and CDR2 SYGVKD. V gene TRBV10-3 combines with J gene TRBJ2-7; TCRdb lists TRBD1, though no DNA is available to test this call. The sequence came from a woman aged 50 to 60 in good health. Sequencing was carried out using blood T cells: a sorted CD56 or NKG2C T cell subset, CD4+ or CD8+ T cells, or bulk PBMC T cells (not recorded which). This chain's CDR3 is CAIIPGQGKDEQYF.